The 26 T cell receptor beta chains presented below share a single source sample, sequenced in a study of vaccination effects on CD4 cells after COVID-19 (dated by TCRdb to the early 2020s). Their recognized antigens are unknown. After more than nine days of culture, CD4+ T cells were isolated with the EasySep CD4+ T cell isolation kit. PCR-confirmed SARS-CoV-2 infection had occurred in convalescent patients between March and December 2020, before the Alpha, Beta and Delta variants emerged in the United States. Participants received two doses of either the BNT162b2 or the mRNA-1273 mRNA SARS-CoV-2 vaccine. The method was the immunoSEQ multiplex PCR assay. In its TCRdb copy, this immuneACCESS table keeps in-frame sequences only and misses some clones. Where compared with another copy, unresolved V genes explain less than half of these, and the others have no known cause. This sample comprises fewer than 55,000 clones, 76% of them detected only once. The ten largest account for 3.6% of the sample.

The sample in question was CD4+ T cells from PBMCs cultured without peptide, obtained after COVID-19 vaccination. The receptors derive from a human donor who had a prior SARS-CoV-2 infection.

The chain links TRBV7-3 to TRBJ2-2, with 8 bases matching TRBD2. Per germline, CDR1 SGHTA and CDR2 FQGTGA. Germline trimming cut 5 bases from V and 8 bases from J; bases unmatched to any gene: 13. The CDR3 sequence is 16 residues long. CDR3 loop: CASSPVGTRTEGELFF. CDR3 bases: TGTGCCAGCAGCCCCGTAGGGACTAGGACCGAGGGGGAGCTGTTTTTT.

Written as DNA, the CDR3 is TGCGCCAGCAGCTTAGTTCATAACTCCTACGAGCAGTACTTC. Encoded protein: CASSLVHNSYEQYF. The chain links TRBV5-1 to TRBJ2-7; D gene uncertain. V was trimmed by 2 bases and J by 0 bases, leaving 9 bases between them. This CDR3 region has 14 residues. Germline CDR1 SGHRS, CDR2 YFSETQ. The variable domain in full, completed from reference TRBV5-1 and TRBJ2-7, reads KAGVTQTPRYLIKTRGQQVTLSCSPISGHRSVSWYQQTPGQGLQFLFEYFSETQRNKGNFPGRFSGRQFSNSRSEMNVSTLELGDSALYLCASSLVHNSYEQYFGPGTRLTVT.

The rearrangement joins TRBV6-5 to TRBJ2-7, with 10 bases lining up with TRBD1. Germline V lookup: CDR1 MNHEY, CDR2 SVGAGI. V lost 6 bases, J lost 4 bases, and 6 bases stayed unmatched. This CDR3 has 14 residues. This CDR3 is CASRRQGATYEQYF. CDR3 nucleotide sequence: TGTGCCAGCAGGAGACAGGGGGCAACTTACGAGCAGTACTTC.

The count of this clone is one. This chain connects TRBV4-3 to TRBJ2-3; 10 nucleotides agree with TRBD2. Germline loops: CDR1 LGHNA, CDR2 YSLEER. The CDR3 sequence is 16 residues long. J was trimmed by 4 bases and V by 0 bases; bases with no gene match: 4. This CDR3 reads CASSQDLAGASDTQYF. The CDR3 bases are TGCGCCAGCAGCCAAGATCTAGCGGGAGCATCAGATACGCAGTATTTT.

The chain joins TRBV5-1 to TRBJ1-2; D unclear. The CDR3 is 15 residues long. The germline CDR1 and CDR2 sequences are SGHRS and YFSETQ. Trimming removed 0 bases at V and 4 bases at J, with 13 bases between. CDR3 region: CASSLGIGTAYGYTF. The CDR3 bases are TGCGCCAGCAGCTTGGGAATTGGAACGGCCTATGGCTACACCTTC.

The chain has TRBV10-3 and TRBJ2-1, with 15 bases fitting TRBD2. The CDR3 runs to 16 residues. V shed 6 bases, J shed 10 bases, and the junction held 10 bases outside the gene matches. Germline V CDR1 and CDR2: ENHRY, SYGVKD. CDR3 DNA: TGTGCCATCAGCGGACTAGCGGGGGGGCCGGGGTCGGAGCAGTTCTTC. Protein product: CAISGLAGGPGSEQFF.

The CDR3 DNA sequence: TGTGCCATCAGTGGCTCGTCCGGACAGGGGAACAATTCACCCCTCCACTTT. Its translation: CAISGSSGQGNNSPLHF. V gene TRBV10-3 combines with J gene TRBJ1-6; TRBD1 agrees at 9 bases. This CDR3 has 17 amino acids. Looked up from germline, CDR1 is ENHRY and CDR2 is SYGVKD. The J segment lost 7 bases and the V segment lost 4 bases, leaving 11 bases of the junction unmatched.

This clone was detected once. The chain couples TRBV11-1 to TRBJ2-7, with D uncertain. V dropped 1 base and J dropped 1 base, with 11 bases sitting between them. Germline CDR1 reads SGHAT; CDR2 reads FQDESV (reference sequence). The CDR3 length is 15 residues. CDR3 sequence (DNA): TGTGCCAGCAGCTTAGGAGGCACTACTTCCTACGAGCAGTACTTC. This codes for CASSLGGTTSYEQYF.

The rearrangement joins TRBV6-1 to TRBJ2-7; TRBD2 matches at 11 bases. Looked up from germline, CDR1 is MNHNS and CDR2 is SASEGT. Losses at the gene ends were 3 bases for V and 2 bases for J; bases not matched to a gene: 9. The length of the CDR3 is 17 residues. Written as DNA, the CDR3 is TGTGCCAGCAGTGATGCATTCGGGACTAGCGGAACCTACGAGCAGTACTTC. This sequence encodes CASSDAFGTSGTYEQYF.

The CDR3 DNA reads TGTGCCAGCAGCGTAGGTGTAGGATTAAGCAACACTGAAGCTTTCTTT. This gives the protein CASSVGVGLSNTEAFF. The rearrangement joins TRBV9 to TRBJ1-1; D unclear. Trimming left V 0 bases short and J 2 bases short, with 14 bases between. The CDR3 sequence is 16 residues long. The germline CDR1 and CDR2 sequences are SGDLS and YYNGEE.

This clone has just one count. V gene TRBV24-1 combines with J gene TRBJ2-2; possible D gene TRBD1, 8 bases. V was cut by 6 bases and J by 3 bases, with 13 bases left in between. From germline, CDR1 is KGHDR and CDR2 SFDVKD. This CDR3 is built from 15 residues. The CDR3 protein is CATSTGGADTGELFF. The CDR3 DNA reads as TGTGCCACCAGTACAGGGGGGGCGGACACCGGGGAGCTGTTTTTT.

The count of this clone is one. The chain has TRBV5-1 and TRBJ2-5, with D perhaps assigned TRBD1 or TRBD2 (7 bases each). Germline V gene sequence: CDR1 SGHRS, CDR2 YFSETQ. This CDR3 has 15 residues. V shed 3 bases and J shed 5 bases, with 17 bases lying between them. The CDR3 DNA is TGCGCCAGCAGCTCCCCAGGGAGGGGGCGGGAGACCCAGTACTTC. Its protein product is CASSSPGRGRETQYF. The entire variable domain, with the rest obtained from reference TRBV5-1 and TRBJ2-5, is as follows: KAGVTQTPRYLIKTRGQQVTLSCSPISGHRSVSWYQQTPGQGLQFLFEYFSETQRNKGNFPGRFSGRQFSNSRSEMNVSTLELGDSALYLCASSSPGRGRETQYFGPGTRLLVL.

This chain uses TRBV18 with TRBJ1-2; TRBD1 is a possible D gene (5 bases). The CDR3 is 15 residues long. Germline lookup yields CDR1 KGHSH and CDR2 LQKENI. The V and J ends lost 2 bases and 7 bases respectively, with 17 bases between them. DNA of the CDR3: TGTGCCAGCTCACCATCAGCCAGGGACGTGCTTGGCTACACCTTC. It translates to CASSPSARDVLGYTF.

The chain uses TRBV5-1 and TRBJ2-3; a weak D match, TRBD1 (6 bases). The CDR3 is made up of 15 amino acids. Trimming removed 5 bases from V and 6 bases from J, with 19 bases in between. CDR1 is SGHRS and CDR2 is YFSETQ in the germline V gene. The CDR3 is CASRDRPLKSDTQYF. In nucleotides, the CDR3 is TGCGCCAGCAGAGACAGGCCCCTCAAGTCCGATACGCAGTATTTT. Full variable domain (missing parts from reference TRBV5-1 and TRBJ2-3): KAGVTQTPRYLIKTRGQQVTLSCSPISGHRSVSWYQQTPGQGLQFLFEYFSETQRNKGNFPGRFSGRQFSNSRSEMNVSTLELGDSALYLCASRDRPLKSDTQYFGPGTRLTVL.

The rearrangement uses TRBV3-1 (or the pseudogene TRBV3-2) and TRBJ2-3; 7 bases match TRBD2. Germline V gene sequence: CDR1 LGHDT, CDR2 YNNKEL (reference sequence). The CDR3 is made up of 20 amino acids. V shed 8 bases and J 0 bases; nucleotides not matched to a gene: 23. CDR3 protein: CASGTLLRTGGPNSTDTQYF. The CDR3 nucleotides read TGTGCCAGCGGGACCTTACTGAGAACGGGAGGCCCTAATAGCACAGATACGCAGTATTTT.

This clone has just a few counts. The chain joins TRBV6-5 to TRBJ2-3; D is undetermined. The CDR3 totals 15 residues. Germline V lookup: CDR1 MNHEY, CDR2 SVGAGI. V was shortened by 0 bases and J by 2 bases, with 9 bases between the two germline ends. The CDR3 reads CASSYSNPATDTQYF. For the CDR3, the DNA is TGTGCCAGCAGTTACTCTAATCCGGCCACAGATACGCAGTATTTT.

This clone occurred once. V and J are TRBV5-6 and TRBJ1-1, with a possible D match to TRBD1 (6 bases). The V and J ends lost 0 bases and 10 bases respectively, with 13 bases between them. CDR1 and CDR2 (germline): SGHDT, YYEEEE. CDR3 size: 13 residues. The CDR3 loop is CASSLDLGGGAFF. As DNA, the CDR3 is TGTGCCAGCAGCTTGGACTTGGGAGGGGGAGCTTTCTTT.

This clone is a singleton in its sample. This sequence joins TRBV4-3 and TRBJ2-1, with D uncertain. The CDR3 contains 15 residues. V lost 1 base and J 4 bases, leaving 11 bases between the germline ends. CDR1 is LGHNA, CDR2 YSLEER, per germline. The CDR3 coding sequence is TGCGCCAGCAGCCAAGTCGGGCGGCAATACAATGAGCAGTTCTTC. It is translated as CASSQVGRQYNEQFF.

The chain carries TRBV2 and TRBJ2-3; 11 nucleotides align to TRBD2. The CDR3 loop spans 14 amino acids. Germline loops: CDR1 SNHLY, CDR2 FYNNEI. J gave up 4 bases and V 11 bases, and 8 bases lay outside the gene matches. The CDR3 DNA follows: TGTGCCGTCGGGGGACTAGCGGCCTCAGATACGCAGTATTTT. Encoded protein: CAVGGLAASDTQYF.

This chain uses TRBV5-4 with TRBJ2-7; TRBD2 matches at 7 bases. V gave up 0 bases and J gave up 5 bases; unmatched junction bases: 8. This CDR3 has 15 amino acids. Germline V gene lookup returns CDR1 SGHNT and CDR2 YYREEE (reference sequence). The CDR3 nucleotides are TGTGCCAGCAGCTTGGGCGGGAGCCGGCGGGACGAGCAGTACTTC. Amino acid sequence: CASSLGGSRRDEQYF.

The chain combines TRBV5-5 with TRBJ2-2; no reliable D call. Germline CDR1 and CDR2: SGHKS and YYEKEE (reference sequence). Trimming removed 0 bases from V and 0 bases from J, with 3 bases in between. The CDR3 runs to 14 residues. The CDR3 region has the DNA TGTGCCAGCAGCTTGGGGCCGAACACCGGGGAGCTGTTTTTT. Translating gives CASSLGPNTGELFF.

The chain uses TRBV4-1 and TRBJ2-7; weak D call: TRBD2 (6 bases). CDR3 length: 14 residues. The germline V gene encodes CDR1 MGHRA and CDR2 YSYEKL. V was pared by 0 bases and J by 6 bases, with 12 bases between. The DNA for the CDR3 is TGCGCCAGCAGCCAAGAGACCCGGCGGGGCGAGCAGTACTTC. Translation gives CASSQETRRGEQYF.

In its sample, this clone was seen a few times. This sequence joins TRBV18 and TRBJ1-2; a weak D match, TRBD1 (5 bases). CDR1 KGHSH and CDR2 LQKENI come from the germline V gene. V lost 3 bases to trimming and J lost 2 bases, with 10 bases between them. This CDR3 is built from 14 residues. The CDR3 DNA follows: TGTGCCAGCTCACCCGGGACGGGGAACTATGGCTACACCTTC. This encodes CASSPGTGNYGYTF.

The chain carries TRBV18 and TRBJ2-2; D unresolved. The CDR3 contains 15 residues. Germline assignment: CDR1 KGHSH and CDR2 LQKENI. Trimming left V 2 bases short and J 0 bases short, with 7 bases between. The chain's CDR3 is CASSPLVANTGELFF. Written as DNA, the CDR3 is TGTGCCAGCTCACCATTGGTCGCGAACACCGGGGAGCTGTTTTTT.

This clone was detected once. CDR3 DNA: TGTGCCAGCAGCGTAGACCCTAACGGAGAAACCAATTCACCCCTCCACTTT. It encodes CASSVDPNGETNSPLHF. The chain employs TRBV9 and TRBJ1-6; the D is unclear. Germline values: CDR1 SGDLS, CDR2 YYNGEE. V was shortened by 0 bases and J by 7 bases, with 17 bases between the two germline ends. This CDR3 region has 17 residues.

In its sample, this clone is medium-sized. The V and J genes are TRBV11-3 and TRBJ1-2; TRBD1 matches 9 bases. V dropped 3 bases and J dropped 7; count of bases not matched to a gene: 9. This CDR3 has 15 amino acids. The V gene's germline CDR1 is SGHNT and CDR2 YENEEA. The CDR3 DNA reads as TGTGCCAGCAGCTTTAGAGGTGGGACAGGGTCTGGCTACACCTTC. Translation gives CASSFRGGTGSGYTF.